This T cell receptor beta chain was sequenced during a study of kidney transplant recipient with SARS-CoV-2 infection. TCRdb re-called the reads with MiXCR, one entry per CDR3 protein. Among about 250,000 distinct CDR3 sequences, 25% to 30% were seen once, and the ten largest hold about 7%. This clonotype appeared many times. The sequenced sample was a blood sample, obtained at baseline and between days 110 and 120 from a kidney transplant recipient. This TCR came from a male patient in his 30s who had COVID-19 and was a kidney transplant recipient. A share of the T cells may be of graft donor origin.

The CDR3 loop is CASSRPVTLRKTYGYTF. The CDR3 bases are TGTGCCAGCAGCCGACCTGTCACCCTTCGAAAGACCTATGGCTACACCTTC. V gene TRBV3-1 combines with J gene TRBJ1-2; D is undetermined. Germline assignment: CDR1 LGHDT and CDR2 YNNKEL (reference sequence). The V and J ends lost 4 bases and 4 bases respectively, with 22 bases between them. CDR3 length: 17 amino acids. The full variable domain, its missing parts supplied by reference TRBV3-1 and TRBJ1-2, is DTAVSQTPKYLVTQMGNDKSIKCEQNLGHDTMYWYKQDSKKFLKIMFSYNNKELIINETVPNRFSPKSPDKAHLNLHINSLELGDSAVYFCASSRPVTLRKTYGYTFGSGTRLTVV.